The 23 T cell receptor beta chains listed next were all sequenced from one sample in a study of CD8 T cells in Susac syndrome. Reverse transcription of roughly 0.45 to 1 ug RNA was carried out with random hexamers. TCRdb redid the calling of the immunoSEQ multiplex PCR reads with MiXCR, one entry per CDR3 protein. The sample has around 130,000 distinct CDR3 sequences, roughly 76% seen once; the top ten hold approximately 0.51%. Sequences were obtained from CD8+ T cells from PBMCs. The receptors stem from a human donor with multiple sclerosis.

This clonotype was detected once. The chain employs TRBV15 and TRBJ1-1; the D gene is possibly TRBD1 (6 bases). Trimming left V 5 bases short and J 7 bases short, with 14 bases between. Germline-derived CDR1 and CDR2 are LNHNV and YYDKDF (reference sequence). The CDR3 has 13 residues. Here the CDR3 reads CATSVTGDNEAFF. CDR3 in DNA: TGTGCCACCAGCGTAACCGGGGACAATGAAGCTTTCTTT.

This chain uses TRBV19 with TRBJ2-1, with TRBD2 matching 14 bases. The V gene end was trimmed by 3 bases and the J gene end by 3 bases; junction bases not matched to a gene: 10. The CDR3 runs to 19 residues. Germline assignment: CDR1 LNHDA and CDR2 SQIVND (reference sequence). The chain's CDR3 is CASSITGLAGVGSYNEQFF. The DNA for the CDR3 is TGTGCCAGTAGTATCACGGGACTAGCGGGAGTCGGTAGCTACAATGAGCAGTTCTTC.

The rearrangement links TRBV6-5 to TRBJ2-1; TRBD2 is a possible D gene (5 bases). This CDR3 has 15 amino acids. CDR1 is MNHEY, CDR2 SVGAGI, per germline. Between the trimmed V and J ends, which lost 2 bases and 9 bases, there was a span of 17 bases. Here the CDR3 reads CASSYVHVGLPEQFF. CDR3 sequence (DNA): TGTGCCAGCAGTTACGTCCACGTAGGACTCCCTGAGCAGTTCTTC.

The gene calls are TRBV28 and TRBJ2-2; either TRBD1 or TRBD2 may fit D (6 bases each). CDR3 length equals 14 residues. Germline-derived CDR1 and CDR2 are MDHEN and SYDVKM. The V gene lost 8 bases and the J gene lost 1 base, with 11 bases spanning the gap. The CDR3: CASGGTLNTGELFF. The CDR3 DNA is TGTGCCAGCGGAGGGACATTGAACACCGGGGAGCTGTTTTTT.

V gene TRBV5-1 combines with J gene TRBJ1-2; 9 nucleotides agree with TRBD1. The CDR3 has 16 amino acids. The ends lost 3 bases at V and 0 bases at J; junction bases unmatched: 6. CDR1 SGHRS and CDR2 YFSETQ come from the germline V gene. Written as DNA, the CDR3 is TGCGCCAGCAGCTGGGACAGGGATACTCCTAACTATGGCTACACCTTC. Translation gives CASSWDRDTPNYGYTF.

The chain has TRBV30 and TRBJ2-2; D is perhaps TRBD1 (6 bases). V dropped 1 base and J dropped 0 bases, with 9 bases sitting between them. Germline V gene sequence: CDR1 GTSNPN, CDR2 SVGIG (reference sequence). The length of the CDR3 is 15 residues. The CDR3 reads CAWSAGTTNTGELFF. CDR3 in DNA: TGTGCCTGGAGTGCCGGGACAACGAACACCGGGGAGCTGTTTTTT.

The sample holds a few counts of this clonotype. The chain recombines TRBV27 with TRBJ1-1; tentative D call: TRBD1 (5 bases). Trimming removed 6 bases from V and 5 bases from J, with 10 bases in between. This CDR3 spans 12 amino acids. Germline lookup yields CDR1 MNHEY and CDR2 SMNVEV (reference sequence). The CDR3 loop reads CASSQGYTEAFF. The CDR3 DNA reads TGTGCCAGCAGCCAGGGTTATACTGAAGCTTTCTTT.

The J gene is TRBJ2-1, the V gene TRBV28; 7 bases are a match to TRBD1. V lost 2 bases and J lost 0; bases outside the gene matches: 4. CDR3 length: 16 amino acids. Germline V CDR1 and CDR2: MDHEN, SYDVKM. The CDR3 loop is CASSLVWDSSYNEQFF. In DNA form, the CDR3 reads TGTGCCAGCAGTTTAGTTTGGGACAGCTCCTACAATGAGCAGTTCTTC.

V gene TRBV6-2 or TRBV6-3 combines with J gene TRBJ2-3; D is unresolved. There are 12 residues in the CDR3. V was shortened by 11 bases and J by 1 base, with 10 bases between the two germline ends. Germline V gene sequence: CDR1 MNHEY, CDR2 SVGEGT. CDR3 region: CASGRGTDTQYF. The CDR3 nucleotides read TGTGCCTCGGGTAGGGGCACAGATACGCAGTATTTT.

This chain joins TRBV4-1 and TRBJ2-1; 8 bases fit TRBD2. Per the germline V gene, CDR1 is MGHRA and CDR2 is YSYEKL. V shed 1 base and J 10 bases; nucleotides not matched to a gene: 6. The CDR3 totals 14 residues. The DNA of the CDR3 is TGCGCCAGCAGCCAAGTGACTAGCGTAATCGAGCAGTTCTTC. The encoded protein is CASSQVTSVIEQFF.

This clonotype was counted only a few times. The chain links TRBV30 to TRBJ2-2; no reliable D call. The CDR3 runs to 15 residues. The V and J ends lost 3 bases and 3 bases respectively, with 14 bases between them. Germline V gives CDR1 GTSNPN, CDR2 SVGIG (reference sequence). CDR3 loop: CAWSMPGPDTGELFF. CDR3 nucleotide sequence: TGTGCCTGGAGCATGCCCGGACCAGACACCGGGGAGCTGTTTTTT.

This chain connects TRBV5-1 to TRBJ2-7; the match to TRBD1 covers 7 bases. This CDR3 has 15 amino acids. The V gene's germline CDR1 is SGHRS and CDR2 YFSETQ. The trim removed 0 bases at V and 3 bases at J, leaving 6 bases unmatched. Here the CDR3 reads CASSLEPGQRYEQYF. In DNA form, the CDR3 reads TGCGCCAGCAGCTTGGAACCGGGACAGCGCTACGAGCAGTACTTC.

This chain uses TRBV30 with TRBJ1-1, with D possibly matching TRBD1 (6 bases). Deletions cut 4 bases from V and 4 bases from J, with 13 bases between. The CDR3 is 13 residues long. Germline V gene sequence: CDR1 GTSNPN, CDR2 SVGIG (reference sequence). The CDR3 is CAWTLGGGTEAFF. Written as DNA, the CDR3 is TGTGCCTGGACCCTAGGAGGGGGCACTGAAGCTTTCTTT.

The chain has TRBV5-3 and TRBJ1-2, with unresolved D. TRBV5-3 is reported as an ORF; its role is uncertain. Trimming stripped 7 bases from V and 4 bases from J, with 23 bases between. The CDR3 is made up of 16 amino acids. The CDR3: CARPLPMVRKTYGYTF. CDR3 in DNA: TGTGCCAGACCTCTGCCAATGGTGAGAAAGACCTATGGCTACACCTTC.

V is TRBV2 and J is TRBJ2-2; D unclear. This CDR3 region has 16 residues. V lost 7 bases, J lost 0 bases, and 15 bases lay in between. Germline loops: CDR1 SNHLY, CDR2 FYNNEI. Here the CDR3 DNA reads TGTGCCAGCATGGACGGAGCAATCGCGAACACCGGGGAGCTGTTTTTT. Translating gives CASMDGAIANTGELFF.

There are a few counts of this clonotype. This chain uses TRBV27 with TRBJ1-5; D gene uncertain. CDR3 length: 13 amino acids. Between the trimmed V and J ends, which lost 4 bases and 0 bases, there was a span of 4 bases. In germline, CDR1 is MNHEY, CDR2 SMNVEV (reference sequence). CDR3 protein: CASSSHSNQPQHF. In DNA form, the CDR3 reads TGTGCCAGCAGTTCGCATAGCAATCAGCCCCAGCATTTT.

This clonotype was detected a few times. The chain uses TRBV19 and TRBJ1-5; the D gene is possibly TRBD1 (5 bases). CDR1 and CDR2 from the germline V gene are LNHDA and SQIVND (reference sequence). Trimming took off 5 bases at V and 5 bases at J, with 7 bases between the two ends. CDR3 length equals 12 residues. This CDR3 is CASSGTHQPQHF. The CDR3 nucleotides read TGTGCCAGTAGTGGGACCCATCAGCCCCAGCATTTT.

The rearrangement links TRBV27 to TRBJ2-3; D remains ambiguous. The germline gives CDR1 MNHEY, CDR2 SMNVEV (reference sequence). The V gene lost 3 bases and the J gene lost 2 bases, with 9 bases spanning the gap. The CDR3 consists of 14 residues. CDR3 in DNA: TGTGCCAGCAGTTTGGGAAGGGTCACAGATACGCAGTATTTT. This codes for CASSLGRVTDTQYF.

This clonotype showed up just a few times. The chain carries TRBV4-2 and TRBJ1-3; no clear D. Per the germline V gene, CDR1 is LGHNA and CDR2 is YNFKEQ. The CDR3 runs to 20 residues. Trimming took 0 bases from V and 0 from J, leaving 21 bases between them. As DNA, the CDR3 is TGTGCCAGCAGCCAAGACACACCGGGCCTTAGCCTCCTCTCTGGAAACACCATATATTTT. This codes for CASSQDTPGLSLLSGNTIYF.

This chain links TRBV29-1 with TRBJ2-2; D possibly uses TRBD1 or TRBD2 (5 bases each). The germline CDR1 and CDR2 sequences are SQVTM and ANQGSEA. V was clipped by 5 bases and J by 4 bases, with 8 bases between them. There are 12 residues in the CDR3. In DNA, the CDR3 is TGCAGCGTTCCCGGGGCCACCGGGGAGCTGTTTTTT. It codes for CSVPGATGELFF.

V is TRBV9 and J is TRBJ2-3; 7 bases line up with TRBD2. V gave up 0 bases and J gave up 0 bases; unmatched junction bases: 7. The germline gives CDR1 SGDLS, CDR2 YYNGEE. The CDR3 has 17 amino acids. CDR3 in amino acids: CASSVGGTGGSTDTQYF. CDR3 sequence (DNA): TGTGCCAGCAGCGTAGGTGGAACGGGAGGTAGCACAGATACGCAGTATTTT.

The rearrangement joins TRBV5-6 to TRBJ1-5; weak D call: TRBD1 (5 bases). Germline CDR1 reads SGHDT; CDR2 reads YYEEEE. V gave up 4 bases and J gave up 0 bases, with 11 bases separating them. This CDR3 region has 15 residues. The CDR3 reads CASSGPGNSNQPQHF. The DNA of the CDR3 is TGTGCCAGCAGCGGCCCAGGGAATAGCAATCAGCCCCAGCATTTT.

The chain recombines TRBV5-5 with TRBJ2-1; no firm D call. V gave up 2 bases and J gave up 2 bases, with 8 bases separating them. CDR3 length equals 14 residues. Germline V gene data show CDR1 as SGHKS and CDR2 as YYEKEE (reference sequence). The CDR3 loop reads CASSFEGTYNEQFF. The CDR3 DNA reads as TGTGCCAGCAGCTTTGAAGGCACCTACAATGAGCAGTTCTTC. The full variable domain, rest sourced from reference TRBV5-5 and TRBJ2-1, is DAGVTQSPTHLIKTRGQQVTLRCSPISGHKSVSWYQQVLGQGPQFIFQYYEKEERGRGNFPDRFSARQFPNYSSELNVNALLLGDSALYLCASSFEGTYNEQFFGPGTRLTVL.